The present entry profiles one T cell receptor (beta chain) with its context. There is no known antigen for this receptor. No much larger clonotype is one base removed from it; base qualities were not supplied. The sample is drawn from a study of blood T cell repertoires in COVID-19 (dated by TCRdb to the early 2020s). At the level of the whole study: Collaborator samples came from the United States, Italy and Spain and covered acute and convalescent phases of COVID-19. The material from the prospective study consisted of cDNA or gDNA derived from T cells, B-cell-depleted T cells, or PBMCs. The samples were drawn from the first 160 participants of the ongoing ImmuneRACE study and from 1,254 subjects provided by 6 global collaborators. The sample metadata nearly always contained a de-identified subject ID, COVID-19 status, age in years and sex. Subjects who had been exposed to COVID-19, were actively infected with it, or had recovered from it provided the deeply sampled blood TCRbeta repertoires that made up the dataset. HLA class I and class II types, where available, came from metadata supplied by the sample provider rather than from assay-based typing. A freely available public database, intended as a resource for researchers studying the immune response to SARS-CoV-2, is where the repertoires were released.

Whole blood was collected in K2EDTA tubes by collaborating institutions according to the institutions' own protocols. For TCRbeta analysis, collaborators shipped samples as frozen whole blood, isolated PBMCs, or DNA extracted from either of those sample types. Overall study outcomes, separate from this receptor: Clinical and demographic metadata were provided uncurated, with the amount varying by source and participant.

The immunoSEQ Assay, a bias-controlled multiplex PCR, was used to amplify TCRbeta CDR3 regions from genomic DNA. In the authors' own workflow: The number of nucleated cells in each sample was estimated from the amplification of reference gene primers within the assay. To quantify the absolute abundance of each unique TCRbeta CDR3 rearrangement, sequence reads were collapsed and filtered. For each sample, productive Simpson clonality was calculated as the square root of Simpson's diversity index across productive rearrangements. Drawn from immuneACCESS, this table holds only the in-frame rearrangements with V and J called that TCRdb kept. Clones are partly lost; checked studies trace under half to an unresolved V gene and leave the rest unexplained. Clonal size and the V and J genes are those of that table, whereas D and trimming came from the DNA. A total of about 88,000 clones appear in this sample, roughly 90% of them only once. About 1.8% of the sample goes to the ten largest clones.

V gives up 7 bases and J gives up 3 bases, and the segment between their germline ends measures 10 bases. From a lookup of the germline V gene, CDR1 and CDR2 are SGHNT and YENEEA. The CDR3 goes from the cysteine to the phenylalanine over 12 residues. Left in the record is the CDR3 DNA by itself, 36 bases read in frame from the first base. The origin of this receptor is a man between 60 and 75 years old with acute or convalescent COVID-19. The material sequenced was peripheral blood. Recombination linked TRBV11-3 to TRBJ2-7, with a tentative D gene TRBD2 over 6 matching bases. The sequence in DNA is TGTGCCAGCACCGGAGCGGGCTACGAGCAGTACTTC. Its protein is CASTGAGYEQYF.